This entry concerns a single TCR beta chain. Naive CD8 cells comprised CD45RO-negative, CCR7-positively selected cells, excluding terminally differentiated effector memory CD45RA+ cells. The donors were adults (healthy and HIV-negative) with no recent acute infections or vaccinations. The data were taken from a study of shared clonotypes between healthy human individuals. Sequencing used immunoSEQ multiplex PCR; TCRdb keeps in-frame clones, though not all of them. The table records over 2,000,000 clones, 80% to 95% of them present only once. The CDR3 extends over 18 amino acids. V lost 1 base, J lost 1 base, and 10 bases stayed unmatched. The germline V gene has CDR1 SGHRS and CDR2 YFSETQ.

V usage is TRBV5-1 and J usage is TRBJ2-5; 10 nucleotides align to TRBD2. The sequenced sample was naive CD8+ T cells from PBMCs. The receptor's source is a man younger than 30 in good health. Some clones in this sample may be carry-over from other donors' samples. Here the CDR3 DNA reads TGCGCCAGCAGCTTGATGGCTAGCGGGAGAGTAATCCAAGAGACCCAGTACTTC. Translated, it gives CASSLMASGRVIQETQYF.